What follows is one T cell receptor (beta chain) and its context. This sample was included in a study of blood T cell repertoires in COVID-19. Study-level information: Acute and convalescent COVID-19 specimens originated in the United States, Italy and Spain. T cells, B-cell-depleted T cells, or PBMCs supplied cDNA or gDNA.

Patients at the Seattle site were enrolled during active infection and followed longitudinally. CDR1 is LGHNA, CDR2 YSLEER, per germline. Trimming removed 3 bases at V and 3 bases at J, with 15 bases between. The CDR3 is made up of 15 amino acids. Sequencing used immunoSEQ multiplex PCR; TCRdb keeps in-frame clones, though not all of them. Of hundreds of thousands of clones in the sample, 88% were seen once. This TCR was sampled from an older woman with COVID-19, enrolled during active disease. Sequencing was performed on peripheral blood. The chain links TRBV4-3 to TRBJ2-7; possibly TRBD1 for D (5 bases). As DNA, the CDR3 is TGCGCCAGCAGCCAGGAAGACAGCCTCCTCTACGAGCAGTACTTC. Protein: CASSQEDSLLYEQYF.